These T cell receptor beta chains were read from a single sample in a study of tumor-infiltrating lymphocytes in oesophageal squamous cell carcinoma. TCRdb redid the calling of the PCR reads with MiXCR, one entry per CDR3 protein. Here the sample spans 15,000 to 20,000 distinct CDR3 sequences, 44% being singletons. The material sequenced was blood. The source is a female donor with esophageal squamous cell carcinoma. The CDR3 runs from the conserved cysteine through the conserved F or W. A D gene is named only where the DNA matches it firmly. The size entry is marked missing in some rows and otherwise reads once, few, many or a size class.

abundance: many
d_gene: TRBD1
v_gene: TRBV2
j_gene: TRBJ1-5
CDR3aa: CASSPGQGRPQHF
CDR3nt: TGTGCCAGCAGCCCGGGACAGGGGAGGCCCCAGCATTTT

abundance: many
d_gene: -
v_gene: TRBV5-6
j_gene: TRBJ2-7
CDR3aa: CASSLTNAPYEQYF
CDR3nt: TGTGCCAGCAGCTTGACGAACGCCCCCTACGAGCAGTACTTC

abundance: few
d_gene: -
v_gene: TRBV20-1
j_gene: TRBJ2-3
CDR3aa: CSAKFGGRRDTQYF
CDR3nt: TGCAGTGCTAAGTTCGGCGGAAGACGTGATACGCAGTATTTT

abundance: -
d_gene: TRBD2
v_gene: TRBV19
j_gene: TRBJ2-4
CDR3aa: CASSHTDLLAGGGHHNEQYF
CDR3nt: TGTGCCAGTAGTCACACAGACCTACTAGCGGGGGGGGGGCATCACAATGAGCAGTACTTC

abundance: -
d_gene: -
v_gene: TRBV7-9
j_gene: TRBJ2-5
CDR3aa: CASSDTTGGNSPLHF
CDR3nt: TGTGCCAGCAGCGATACAACAGGCGGTAATTCACCCCTCCACTTC

abundance: -
d_gene: -
v_gene: TRBV11-3
j_gene: TRBJ2-2
CDR3aa: CASSLGAGRIGELFF
CDR3nt: TGTGCCAGCAGCTTAGGAGCAGGCAGGATCGGGGAGCTGTTTTTT

abundance: -
d_gene: -
v_gene: TRBV15
j_gene: TRBJ2-7
CDR3aa: CATSSPAGIYEQYF
CDR3nt: TGTGCCACCAGCAGCCCGGCGGGGATATACGAGCAGTACTTC

abundance: -
d_gene: -
v_gene: TRBV28
j_gene: TRBJ2-7
CDR3aa: CASSLRGLLYEQYF
CDR3nt: TGTGCCAGCAGTTTGAGGGGACTTCTTTACGAGCAGTACTTC

abundance: many
d_gene: -
v_gene: TRBV2
j_gene: TRBJ2-1
CDR3aa: CASSVSGTGHEQFF
CDR3nt: TGTGCCAGCAGTGTTTCGGGGACGGGGCATGAGCAGTTCTTC

abundance: few
d_gene: -
v_gene: TRBV7-6
j_gene: TRBJ2-4
CDR3aa: CASSLCQTPKNIQYF
CDR3nt: TGTGCCAGCAGCTTATGCCAGACCCCCAAAAACATTCAGTACTTC

abundance: few
d_gene: TRBD2
v_gene: TRBV7-6
j_gene: TRBJ2-5
CDR3aa: CASSLAIPGLAGGETQYF
CDR3nt: TGTGCCAGCAGCTTAGCGATCCCGGGACTAGCGGGGGGAGAGACCCAGTACTTC

abundance: -
d_gene: -
v_gene: TRBV7-3
j_gene: TRBJ2-1
CDR3aa: CASSLDPSLGQFF
CDR3nt: TGTGCCAGCAGCTTAGACCCTAGCTTGGGGCAGTTCTTC

abundance: few
d_gene: TRBD2
v_gene: TRBV7-6
j_gene: TRBJ2-4
CDR3aa: CASSRTAGGNIQYF
CDR3nt: TGTGCCAGCAGCCGGACCGCGGGGGGTAACATTCAGTACTTC

abundance: once
d_gene: -
v_gene: TRBV6-4
j_gene: TRBJ2-7
CDR3aa: CASSQDGYEQYF
CDR3nt: TGTGCCAGCAGTCAGGACGGTTACGAGCAGTACTTC

abundance: -
d_gene: -
v_gene: TRBV7-2
j_gene: TRBJ2-1
CDR3aa: CASSLARYNEQFF
CDR3nt: TGTGCCAGCAGCTTAGCACGGTACAATGAGCAGTTCTTC

abundance: many
d_gene: -
v_gene: TRBV24-1
j_gene: TRBJ1-1
CDR3aa: CATMGEENTEAFF
CDR3nt: TGTGCCACCATGGGCGAAGAGAACACTGAAGCTTTCTTT

abundance: medium-sized
d_gene: TRBD1
v_gene: TRBV6-1
j_gene: TRBJ1-6
CDR3aa: CASRTGYNSPLHF
CDR3nt: TGTGCCAGCAGGACAGGGTATAATTCACCCCTCCACTTT

abundance: -
d_gene: TRBD2
v_gene: TRBV7-9
j_gene: TRBJ2-7
CDR3aa: CASSLAVSSGTYEQYF
CDR3nt: TGTGCCAGCAGCTTAGCGGTATCTAGCGGGACCTACGAGCAGTACTTC

abundance: -
d_gene: -
v_gene: TRBV6-5
j_gene: TRBJ1-4
CDR3aa: CASRSQGPEKLFF
CDR3nt: TGTGCCAGCAGGTCACAGGGCCCGGAAAAACTGTTTTTT

abundance: medium-sized
d_gene: TRBD2
v_gene: TRBV7-2
j_gene: TRBJ2-7
CDR3aa: CASSSVAGGPYEQYF
CDR3nt: TGTGCCAGCAGCTCGGTAGCGGGAGGCCCCTACGAGCAGTACTTC

abundance: many
d_gene: -
v_gene: TRBV28
j_gene: TRBJ2-5
CDR3aa: CASSFLGPSYNEQYF
CDR3nt: TGTGCCAGCAGTTTCCTAGGTCCCTCCTACAATGAGCAGTACTTC

abundance: -
d_gene: TRBD1
v_gene: TRBV11-2
j_gene: TRBJ1-6
CDR3aa: CASSTVQGFYEQHF
CDR3nt: TGTGCCAGCAGCACCGTACAGGGGTTCTACGAGCAGCACTTT

abundance: -
d_gene: TRBD1
v_gene: TRBV7-7
j_gene: TRBJ2-5
CDR3aa: CASSHAGGAGTQYF
CDR3nt: TGTGCTAGCAGCCACGCAGGGGGTGCAGGGACCCAGTACTTC

abundance: many
d_gene: -
v_gene: TRBV6-6
j_gene: TRBJ1-2
CDR3aa: CASSYSSGGRDGYTF
CDR3nt: TGTGCCAGCAGTTACTCTTCCGGAGGGAGGGATGGCTACACCTTC

abundance: -
d_gene: -
v_gene: TRBV6-5
j_gene: TRBJ2-3
CDR3aa: CASRSGLSTDTQYF
CDR3nt: TGTGCCAGCAGATCAGGGCTTAGCACAGATACGCAGTATTTT

abundance: -
d_gene: TRBD2
v_gene: TRBV11-2
j_gene: TRBJ2-7
CDR3aa: CASSRWATSGAEYEQYF
CDR3nt: TGTGCCAGCAGCCGCTGGGCGACTAGCGGGGCCGAGTACGAGCAGTACTTC

abundance: many
d_gene: -
v_gene: TRBV19
j_gene: TRBJ2-4
CDR3aa: CASRSPGTDRNSPLHF
CDR3nt: TGTGCCAGTAGATCACCCGGGACGGACCGAAATTCACCCCTCCACTTC

abundance: -
d_gene: -
v_gene: TRBV7-4
j_gene: TRBJ1-2
CDR3aa: CASSSTSRYGYTF
CDR3nt: TGTGCCAGCAGCTCGACATCTCGCTATGGCTACACCTTC

abundance: medium-sized
d_gene: TRBD1
v_gene: TRBV12-3/TRBV12-4
j_gene: TRBJ1-4
CDR3aa: CASSTGGGEKLFF
CDR3nt: TGTGCCAGCAGTACAGGGGGCGGTGAAAAACTGTTTTTT

abundance: few
d_gene: TRBD2
v_gene: TRBV7-9
j_gene: TRBJ2-7
CDR3aa: CASSSRTSGRYEQYF
CDR3nt: TGTGCCAGCAGCTCCCGGACTAGCGGGAGGTACGAGCAGTACTTC

abundance: medium-sized
d_gene: TRBD1
v_gene: TRBV12-3/TRBV12-4
j_gene: TRBJ2-6
CDR3aa: CASSRGQGARGANVLTF
CDR3nt: TGTGCCAGCAGCAGGGGACAGGGGGCGCGAGGGGCCAACGTCCTGACTTTC

abundance: -
d_gene: -
v_gene: TRBV7-4
j_gene: TRBJ1-1
CDR3aa: CASSFRGRTEAFF
CDR3nt: TGTGCCAGCAGCTTTCGGGGACGGACTGAAGCTTTCTTT

abundance: -
d_gene: -
v_gene: TRBV20-1
j_gene: TRBJ1-1
CDR3aa: CSAREAVGNNEAFF
CDR3nt: TGCAGTGCTAGAGAAGCTGTGGGAAACAATGAAGCTTTCTTT

abundance: -
d_gene: TRBD1
v_gene: TRBV28
j_gene: TRBJ1-4
CDR3aa: CASSSDRAFEKLFF
CDR3nt: TGTGCCAGCAGCTCGGACAGGGCATTTGAAAAACTGTTTTTT

abundance: -
d_gene: -
v_gene: TRBV10-1
j_gene: TRBJ2-5
CDR3aa: CASSEDSSQETQYF
CDR3nt: TGCGCCAGCAGTGAGGATAGCAGCCAAGAGACCCAGTACTTC

abundance: -
d_gene: TRBD1
v_gene: TRBV12-3/TRBV12-4
j_gene: TRBJ2-7
CDR3aa: CASSFGTGNYEQYF
CDR3nt: TGTGCCAGCAGTTTCGGGACAGGGAACTACGAGCAGTACTTC

abundance: -
d_gene: TRBD1
v_gene: TRBV7-2
j_gene: TRBJ2-7
CDR3aa: CASSYGQGFYEQYF
CDR3nt: TGTGCCAGCAGCTACGGACAGGGTTTCTACGAGCAGTACTTC

abundance: -
d_gene: -
v_gene: TRBV12-3/TRBV12-4
j_gene: TRBJ2-1
CDR3aa: CASSSLVTGGEQFF
CDR3nt: TGTGCCAGCAGTTCCCTCGTCACGGGCGGGGAGCAGTTCTTC

abundance: -
d_gene: TRBD1
v_gene: TRBV7-2
j_gene: TRBJ2-7
CDR3aa: CASSPRQGSYEQYF
CDR3nt: TGTGCCAGCAGCCCCAGACAGGGCTCCTACGAGCAGTACTTC

abundance: -
d_gene: -
v_gene: TRBV7-9
j_gene: TRBJ2-3
CDR3aa: CASSLQGPPLTDTQYF
CDR3nt: TGTGCTAGCAGCTTACAGGGACCGCCACTCACAGATACGCAGTATTTT

abundance: -
d_gene: -
v_gene: TRBV19
j_gene: TRBJ1-5
CDR3aa: CASSIGGNSNQPQHF
CDR3nt: TGTGCCAGTAGTATCGGGGGTAACAGCAATCAGCCCCAGCATTTT

abundance: many
d_gene: TRBD2
v_gene: TRBV6-4
j_gene: TRBJ2-1
CDR3aa: CASSTLAGYNEQFF
CDR3nt: TGTGCCAGCAGCACTCTAGCGGGCTACAATGAGCAGTTCTTC

abundance: -
d_gene: -
v_gene: TRBV6-4
j_gene: TRBJ2-3
CDR3aa: CASSYSGRSCTDTQYF
CDR3nt: TGTGCCAGCAGTTACTCGGGGAGGTCTTGCACAGATACGCAGTATTTT

abundance: -
d_gene: TRBD2
v_gene: TRBV28
j_gene: TRBJ2-1
CDR3aa: CASNRDYSYNEQFF
CDR3nt: TGTGCCAGCAACCGGGACTACTCCTACAATGAGCAGTTCTTC

abundance: -
d_gene: -
v_gene: TRBV7-3
j_gene: TRBJ2-1
CDR3aa: CASSLTGNEQFF
CDR3nt: TGTGCCAGCAGCTTGACAGGTAATGAGCAGTTCTTC

abundance: once
d_gene: -
v_gene: TRBV19
j_gene: TRBJ2-5
CDR3aa: CASSTPGDQETQYF
CDR3nt: TGTGCCAGTAGTACCCCGGGGGATCAAGAGACCCAGTACTTC

abundance: few
d_gene: TRBD1
v_gene: TRBV7-8
j_gene: TRBJ2-7
CDR3aa: CATTEGQETYEQYF
CDR3nt: TGTGCCACCACAGAGGGACAGGAGACCTACGAGCAGTACTTC

abundance: -
d_gene: TRBD2
v_gene: TRBV12-3/TRBV12-4
j_gene: TRBJ2-4
CDR3aa: CASSPWTSGGPGNEQYF
CDR3nt: TGTGCCAGCAGTCCTTGGACTAGCGGGGGGCCTGGTAATGAGCAGTACTTC

abundance: once
d_gene: -
v_gene: TRBV7-8
j_gene: TRBJ2-1
CDR3aa: CASSLDLGTYNEQFF
CDR3nt: TGTGCCAGCAGCTTAGATCTGGGGACTTACAATGAGCAGTTCTTC

abundance: -
d_gene: TRBD2
v_gene: TRBV7-9
j_gene: TRBJ2-1
CDR3aa: CASSKWTSGTTYNEQFF
CDR3nt: TGTGCCAGCAGCAAATGGACTAGCGGGACTACCTACAATGAGCAGTTCTTC

abundance: many
d_gene: TRBD2
v_gene: TRBV4-1
j_gene: TRBJ2-3
CDR3aa: CASSLRTSASTDTQYF
CDR3nt: TGCGCCAGCAGCCTCCGGACTAGCGCAAGCACAGATACGCAGTATTTT

abundance: many
d_gene: -
v_gene: TRBV10-3
j_gene: TRBJ2-7
CDR3aa: CAISGDTYEQYF
CDR3nt: TGTGCCATCAGTGGGGACACTTACGAGCAGTACTTC

abundance: -
d_gene: -
v_gene: TRBV6-1
j_gene: TRBJ1-1
CDR3aa: CASTTPGANTEAFF
CDR3nt: TGTGCCAGCACCACGCCAGGGGCTAACACTGAAGCTTTCTTT

abundance: few
d_gene: -
v_gene: TRBV19
j_gene: TRBJ2-4
CDR3aa: CASSWGPKNIQYF
CDR3nt: TGTGCCAGTAGTTGGGGACCCAAAAACATTCAGTACTTC

abundance: -
d_gene: TRBD1
v_gene: TRBV7-2
j_gene: TRBJ1-1
CDR3aa: CASSQLTGVGAFF
CDR3nt: TGTGCCAGCAGCCAGCTGACAGGGGTAGGAGCTTTCTTT

abundance: -
d_gene: -
v_gene: TRBV9
j_gene: TRBJ1-6
CDR3aa: CASSGASSYNSPLHF
CDR3nt: TGTGCCAGCAGCGGGGCGAGCTCCTATAATTCACCCCTCCACTTT

abundance: many
d_gene: TRBD1
v_gene: TRBV10-3
j_gene: TRBJ1-2
CDR3aa: CAISRNRGRGDGYTF
CDR3nt: TGTGCCATCAGTCGGAATAGAGGCAGGGGGGACGGCTACACCTTC

abundance: -
d_gene: -
v_gene: TRBV28
j_gene: TRBJ2-7
CDR3aa: CASRGRSADEREQYF
CDR3nt: TGTGCCAGCAGGGGGCGCTCGGCTGATGAACGTGAGCAGTACTTC

abundance: medium-sized
d_gene: -
v_gene: TRBV28
j_gene: TRBJ1-1
CDR3aa: CASTTSLNTEAFF
CDR3nt: TGTGCCAGTACGACAAGTTTGAACACTGAAGCTTTCTTT

abundance: once
d_gene: -
v_gene: TRBV7-2
j_gene: TRBJ2-7
CDR3aa: CASSQQLVLLEQYF
CDR3nt: TGTGCCAGCAGCCAACAACTAGTTCTACTTGAGCAGTACTTC